One and the same sample provided the 4 T cell receptor beta chains below, sequenced in a study of untreated major depressive disorder. The protocol was immunoSEQ multiplex PCR, while the TCRdb copy is restricted to in-frame clones and leaves out a portion. The table lists just over 20,000 clones, around 87% of them singletons. Source material: CD4+ T cells from PBMCs. These receptors came from a woman between 25 and 40 years old in good health.

This chain connects TRBV6-5 to TRBJ2-5; TRBD2 matches at 9 bases. The V and J ends lost 10 bases and 4 bases, in that order; junction bases with no gene match: 13. CDR1 is MNHEY, CDR2 SVGAGI, per germline. The CDR3 is 15 amino acids. The CDR3 loop is CATERAGGRGETQYF. The DNA of the CDR3 is TGTGCCACCGAGAGGGCGGGGGGGAGAGGAGAGACCCAGTACTTC.

The chain employs TRBV29-1 and TRBJ1-4, with 10 bases that match TRBD1. The CDR3 loop spans 16 amino acids. Germline CDR1 and CDR2: SQVTM and ANQGSEA. Losses at the gene ends were 6 bases for V and 11 bases for J; bases not matched to a gene: 18. DNA for the CDR3: TGCAGCGTGAATCCCGGGACAGGGGACGATTCGGATAAACTGTTTTTT. This codes for CSVNPGTGDDSDKLFF.

This clone was seen a single time. This CDR3 is CASRRGGYNSPLHF. In DNA, the CDR3 is TGTGCCAGCAGAAGAGGGGGATATAATTCACCCCTCCACTTT. V is TRBV6-5 and J is TRBJ1-6, with a possible D match to TRBD1 (6 bases). CDR3 length: 14 amino acids. Germline V gives CDR1 MNHEY, CDR2 SVGAGI. Trimming took 6 bases from V and 4 from J, leaving 10 bases between them.

This clone showed up just once. The chain links TRBV19 to TRBJ2-7; a possible D gene is TRBD1 (6 bases). V was cut by 1 base and J by 6 bases, with 13 bases left in between. The length of the CDR3 is 14 residues. CDR1 is LNHDA, CDR2 SQIVND, per germline (reference sequence). In DNA, the CDR3 is TGTGCCAGTAGTATAGGAGCAGGGGTGAGCGAGCAGTACTTC. This gives the protein CASSIGAGVSEQYF.